Detailed here is one T cell receptor (beta chain). Assay: immunoSEQ multiplex PCR; the TCRdb copy retains only in-frame clones and omits some. The table includes tens of thousands of clones, approximately 80% detected once. This specimen comes from a study of blood T cell repertoires in COVID-19. Germline CDR1 is MNHEY and CDR2 is SVGAGI. With 2 bases removed from V and 3 bases from J, the gap between germline ends came to 6 bases. The CDR3 totals 13 residues. The clonotype was recovered from a man between 65 and 79 years old with acute or convalescent COVID-19. Sequencing was performed on peripheral blood. The chain joins TRBV6-5 to TRBJ2-3; possibly TRBD1 for D (6 bases). The CDR3 protein is CASSYGTTDTQYF. CDR3 in DNA: TGTGCCAGCAGTTACGGGACAACAGATACGCAGTATTTT.